These T cell receptor beta chains were read from a single sample in a study of T cell responses to AZD1222 COVID-19 vaccine. Profiling relied on immunoSEQ multiplex PCR, and the TCRdb table lists in-frame clones only, not all of them. The sample gives tens of thousands of clones, 81% of which show up once; 20% to 30% is in the top ten. Sequencing was performed on peripheral blood, taken 28 days after the second AZD1222 dose. These receptor sequences come from an adult who received the AZD1222 COVID-19 vaccine. Each CDR3 is given with its conserved first and last residue. The order of the fields is clone size, V gene, J gene, D gene, CDR3 protein, CDR3 DNA. D genes are given only for firm matches. Some rows mark clone size as missing; the rest say once, few, many or name a class of expanded clone.

clone_size: few
v_call: TRBV23-1
j_call: TRBJ1-4
d_call: .
cdr3_aa: CASASLPRDEKLFF
cdr3_nt: TGCGCCAGCGCTTCCCTGCCCAGGGATGAAAAACTGTTTTTT

clone_size: .
v_call: TRBV7-8
j_call: TRBJ2-1
d_call: .
cdr3_aa: CASSFSGDEQFF
cdr3_nt: TGTGCCAGCAGCTTCTCGGGAGATGAGCAGTTCTTC

clone_size: once
v_call: TRBV10-3
j_call: TRBJ1-2
d_call: .
cdr3_aa: CAITERGGYGYTF
cdr3_nt: TGTGCCATCACTGAGAGGGGTGGCTATGGCTACACCTTC

clone_size: .
v_call: TRBV10-3
j_call: TRBJ2-2
d_call: .
cdr3_aa: CAISESGGTNTGELFF
cdr3_nt: TGTGCCATCAGTGAGTCGGGGGGAACGAACACCGGGGAGCTGTTTTTT

clone_size: .
v_call: TRBV18
j_call: TRBJ2-1
d_call: .
cdr3_aa: CASSPVGSEQFF
cdr3_nt: TGTGCCAGCTCACCGGTGGGGAGTGAGCAGTTCTTC

clone_size: .
v_call: TRBV27
j_call: TRBJ2-5
d_call: .
cdr3_aa: CASSLNRVGTQYF
cdr3_nt: TGTGCCAGCAGTTTAAACAGGGTCGGGACCCAGTACTTC

clone_size: .
v_call: TRBV28
j_call: TRBJ1-1
d_call: TRBD1
cdr3_aa: CASSTGVPPEAFF
cdr3_nt: TGTGCCAGCAGCACAGGGGTCCCACCTGAAGCTTTCTTT

clone_size: .
v_call: TRBV5-1
j_call: TRBJ2-2
d_call: TRBD2
cdr3_aa: CASSFTSGRLTGELFF
cdr3_nt: TGCGCCAGCAGCTTTACTAGCGGGAGGCTCACCGGGGAGCTGTTTTTT

clone_size: .
v_call: TRBV7-6
j_call: TRBJ2-3
d_call: TRBD2
cdr3_aa: CASSLGASGIVTDTQYF
cdr3_nt: TGTGCCAGCAGCTTAGGTGCTAGCGGGATTGTCACAGATACGCAGTATTTT

clone_size: .
v_call: TRBV7-9
j_call: TRBJ2-1
d_call: TRBD2
cdr3_aa: CASSRNSGRADEQFF
cdr3_nt: TGTGCCAGCAGCCGTAATAGCGGGAGGGCAGATGAGCAGTTCTTC

clone_size: .
v_call: TRBV19
j_call: TRBJ2-3
d_call: .
cdr3_aa: CASSSPLVGTQYF
cdr3_nt: TGTGCCAGTAGTTCTCCCCTGGTGGGTACGCAGTATTTT

clone_size: .
v_call: TRBV6-2/TRBV6-3
j_call: TRBJ2-1
d_call: .
cdr3_aa: CASSYSMGFRDEQFF
cdr3_nt: TGTGCCAGCAGTTACTCGATGGGCTTCAGGGATGAGCAGTTCTTC

clone_size: .
v_call: TRBV27
j_call: TRBJ1-1
d_call: .
cdr3_aa: CASSPLDIMNTEAFF
cdr3_nt: TGTGCCAGCAGTCCACTGGACATAATGAACACTGAAGCTTTCTTT

clone_size: .
v_call: TRBV18
j_call: TRBJ1-5
d_call: TRBD1
cdr3_aa: CASSPPGTGDQPQHF
cdr3_nt: TGTGCCAGCTCACCACCGGGGACAGGGGATCAGCCCCAGCATTTT

clone_size: .
v_call: TRBV18
j_call: TRBJ1-1
d_call: .
cdr3_aa: CASSLAWGGNTEAFF
cdr3_nt: TGTGCCAGCTCACTAGCTTGGGGCGGGAACACTGAAGCTTTCTTT

clone_size: .
v_call: TRBV27
j_call: TRBJ2-3
d_call: TRBD2
cdr3_aa: CASRLLAGITDTQYF
cdr3_nt: TGTGCCAGCAGGCTACTAGCGGGGATCACAGATACGCAGTATTTT

clone_size: .
v_call: TRBV5-4
j_call: TRBJ1-1
d_call: TRBD1
cdr3_aa: CASSLPNTGGTEAFF
cdr3_nt: TGTGCCAGCAGCCTACCCAATACAGGGGGCACTGAAGCTTTCTTT

clone_size: .
v_call: TRBV2
j_call: TRBJ1-1
d_call: .
cdr3_aa: CASSDRFRGVGAFF
cdr3_nt: TGTGCCAGCAGCGACCGATTTAGGGGTGTGGGGGCTTTCTTT

clone_size: .
v_call: TRBV28
j_call: TRBJ1-1
d_call: .
cdr3_aa: CASSLGLMNTEAFF
cdr3_nt: TGTGCCAGCAGTTTAGGGCTGATGAACACTGAAGCTTTCTTT

clone_size: .
v_call: TRBV5-4
j_call: TRBJ2-7
d_call: TRBD1
cdr3_aa: CASSTPGQGREQYF
cdr3_nt: TGTGCCAGCAGCACGCCGGGACAGGGGCGCGAGCAGTACTTC

clone_size: .
v_call: TRBV12-3/TRBV12-4
j_call: TRBJ2-1
d_call: .
cdr3_aa: CASSLADYNEQFF
cdr3_nt: TGTGCCAGCAGTTTAGCTGACTACAATGAGCAGTTCTTC

clone_size: .
v_call: TRBV28
j_call: TRBJ2-5
d_call: .
cdr3_aa: CASSSPIGNGETQYF
cdr3_nt: TGTGCCAGCAGTTCCCCAATAGGGAACGGGGAGACCCAGTACTTC

clone_size: .
v_call: TRBV7-9
j_call: TRBJ2-3
d_call: TRBD2
cdr3_aa: CASSLVGWASGTSDTQYF
cdr3_nt: TGTGCCAGCAGCTTAGTCGGTTGGGCTAGCGGGACTTCAGATACGCAGTATTTT

clone_size: .
v_call: TRBV19
j_call: TRBJ2-7
d_call: TRBD2
cdr3_aa: CASSISPSAGAREQYF
cdr3_nt: TGTGCCAGTAGTATATCCCCCTCAGCGGGAGCCCGTGAGCAGTACTTC

clone_size: .
v_call: TRBV11-2
j_call: TRBJ2-3
d_call: TRBD2
cdr3_aa: CASSSPYSGRDTQYF
cdr3_nt: TGTGCCAGCAGCTCGCCGTATAGCGGGAGAGATACGCAGTATTTT

clone_size: once
v_call: TRBV15
j_call: TRBJ2-1
d_call: .
cdr3_aa: CATREMDYDNEQFF
cdr3_nt: TGTGCCACCAGGGAAATGGACTACGACAATGAGCAGTTCTTC

clone_size: .
v_call: TRBV2
j_call: TRBJ1-2
d_call: .
cdr3_aa: CASSEVDRLGSGYTF
cdr3_nt: TGTGCCAGCAGTGAAGTAGACAGACTCGGGTCCGGCTACACCTTC

clone_size: few
v_call: TRBV7-9
j_call: TRBJ1-5
d_call: .
cdr3_aa: CASSPDSSNQPQHF
cdr3_nt: TGTGCCAGCAGCCCCGACAGTAGCAATCAGCCCCAGCATTTT